The entry below describes one T cell receptor beta chain. The sample is drawn from a study of blood T cell repertoires in COVID-19. Original data processing: Amplified reference gene primers provided the basis for estimating nucleated cell counts. Measured with immunoSEQ multiplex PCR; TCRdb has only the in-frame clones, and not every one. The D gene and trimming were derived from the DNA, and the V and J assignments and clone size from that table. The table includes 120,000 to 150,000 clones, 70% to 90% detected once. Specimen: peripheral blood. This sequence was found in a woman aged 40 to 55 with active or convalescent COVID-19.

The CDR3 protein is CASSFDKAGNTIYF. CDR3 nucleotides: TGTGCCAGCAGCTTTGACAAGGCTGGAAACACCATATATTTT. This sequence joins TRBV5-4 and TRBJ1-3, with unresolved D. V lost 2 bases, J lost 2 bases, and 8 bases lay in between. The CDR3 contains 14 residues. Germline V lookup: CDR1 SGHNT, CDR2 YYREEE (reference sequence).